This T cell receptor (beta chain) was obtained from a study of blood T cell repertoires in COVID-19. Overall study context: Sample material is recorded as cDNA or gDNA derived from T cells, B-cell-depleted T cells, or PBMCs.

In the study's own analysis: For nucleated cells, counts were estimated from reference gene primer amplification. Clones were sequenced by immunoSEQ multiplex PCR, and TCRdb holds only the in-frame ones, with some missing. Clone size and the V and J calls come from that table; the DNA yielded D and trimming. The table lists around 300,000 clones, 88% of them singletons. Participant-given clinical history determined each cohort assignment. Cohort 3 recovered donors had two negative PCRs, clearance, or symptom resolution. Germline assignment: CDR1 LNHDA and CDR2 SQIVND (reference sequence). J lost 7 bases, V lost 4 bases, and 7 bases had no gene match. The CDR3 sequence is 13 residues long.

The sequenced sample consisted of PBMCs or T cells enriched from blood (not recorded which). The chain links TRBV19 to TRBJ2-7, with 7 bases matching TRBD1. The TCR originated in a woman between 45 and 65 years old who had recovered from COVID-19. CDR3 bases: TGTGCCAGTAGTACCCGGACAGGCGAGGAGCAGTACTTC. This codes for CASSTRTGEEQYF. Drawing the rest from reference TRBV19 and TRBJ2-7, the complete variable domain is DGGITQSPKYLFRKEGQNVTLSCEQNLNHDAMYWYRQDPGQGLRLIYYSQIVNDFQKGDIAEGYSVSREKKESFPLTVTSAQKNPTAFYLCASSTRTGEEQYFGPGTRLTVT.